These 14 T cell receptor beta chains were sequenced from one sample in a study of T cell changes during pregnancy in multiple sclerosis. Repertoires were generated with immunoSEQ multiplex PCR, while TCRdb's copy carries only in-frame clones and drops some. In the table there are approximately 73,000 clones, more than 80% of which are singletons. Sequenced here: CD4+ T cells from peripheral blood mononuclear cells, sampled before pregnancy. These receptor sequences come from a female donor with multiple sclerosis, enrolled in a pregnancy study.

This clone was picked up a small number of times. The CDR3 coding sequence is TGTGCCAGCAGCGCCCGGGCGGGGGGAAGAGGTAGTGGCAATCAGCCCCAGCATTTT. This gives the protein CASSARAGGRGSGNQPQHF. V usage is TRBV7-6 and J usage is TRBJ1-5; tentative D call: TRBD1 (5 bases). Looked up from germline, CDR1 is SGHVS and CDR2 is FNYEAQ. The CDR3 totals 19 residues. V lost 5 bases and J lost 2, with 25 bases in between.

The CDR3: CASSAFGTGSNQPQHF. The CDR3 coding sequence is TGTGCCAGCAGTGCTTTTGGGACAGGGAGCAATCAGCCCCAGCATTTT. V usage is TRBV2 and J usage is TRBJ1-5, with 9 bases fitting TRBD1. The germline V gene encodes CDR1 SNHLY and CDR2 FYNNEI. This CDR3 has 16 amino acids. The ends lost 4 bases at V and 1 base at J; junction bases unmatched: 5.

The chain combines TRBV6-5 with TRBJ2-3; 10 nucleotides align to TRBD1. The V and J ends lost 6 bases and 6 bases, in that order; junction bases with no gene match: 9. CDR1 MNHEY and CDR2 SVGAGI come from the germline V gene. The CDR3 is 15 residues long. CDR3 coding DNA: TGTGCCAGCAGCCGTAGACAGGGGGCCTACGATACGCAGTATTTT. Encoded protein: CASSRRQGAYDTQYF.

The chain has TRBV11-2 and TRBJ2-1; D is uncertain. Germline V gene data show CDR1 as SGHAT and CDR2 as FQNNGV. The germline V and J ends were trimmed by 2 bases and 4 bases, with 6 bases remaining between them. The CDR3 runs to 13 residues. The CDR3 region has the DNA TGTGCCAGCAGCTTAATGTATTACAATGAGCAGTTCTTC. Translating it yields CASSLMYYNEQFF. Full variable domain (remainder filled in from reference TRBV11-2 and TRBJ2-1): EAGVAQSPRYKIIEKRQSVAFWCNPISGHATLYWYQQILGQGPKLLIQFQNNGVVDDSQLPKDRFSAERLKGVDSTLKIQPAKLEDSAVYLCASSLMYYNEQFFGPGTRLTVL.

To note about this clone: An end of the junction does not agree with germline; a read error may underlie this. The CDR3, as DNA: TGCAGCGTGGAAGGACAGAACACTGAAGCTTTCTTT. Its translation: CSVEGQNTEAFF. The rearrangement joins TRBV29-1 to TRBJ1-1; D might be TRBD1 (5 bases). In germline, CDR1 is SQVTM, CDR2 ANQGSEA. The CDR3 totals 12 residues.

The chain is built from TRBV14 and TRBJ1-3; D not resolved. The CDR3 is 13 residues long. Trimming left V 4 bases short and J 4 bases short, with 8 bases between. Germline V gene lookup returns CDR1 SGHDN and CDR2 FVKESK. The CDR3 nucleotides are TGTGCCAGCAGCCCCCAGGCAGGAAACACCATATATTTT. This codes for CASSPQAGNTIYF. The full variable domain, completed using reference TRBV14 and TRBJ1-3, is EAGVTQFPSHSVIEKGQTVTLRCDPISGHDNLYWYRRVMGKEIKFLLHFVKESKQDESGMPNNRFLAERTGGTYSTLKVQPAELEDSGVYFCASSPQAGNTIYFGEGSWLTVV.

The chain recombines TRBV7-8 with TRBJ2-7; 7 bases align to TRBD1. This CDR3 has 16 residues. Per the germline V gene, CDR1 is SGHVS and CDR2 is FQNEAQ. Trimming took 2 bases from V and 4 from J; bases not matched to a gene: 11. CDR3 in amino acids: CASSLLSYRGLYEQYF. The CDR3 DNA reads as TGTGCCAGCAGCTTACTTTCGTACAGGGGTTTGTACGAGCAGTACTTC.

The chain carries TRBV9 and TRBJ1-3; maybe TRBD1 (5 bases). Germline values: CDR1 SGDLS, CDR2 YYNGEE. CDR3 size: 13 residues. V was shortened by 3 bases and J by 4 bases, with 8 bases between the two germline ends. DNA of the CDR3: TGTGCCAGCAGCGGGACACCCGGAAACACCATATATTTT. As protein: CASSGTPGNTIYF.

The sample holds one count of this clone. The chain is built from TRBV30 and TRBJ2-5; tentatively, D is TRBD2 (6 bases). CDR1 and CDR2 (germline): GTSNPN, SVGIG (reference sequence). Trimming took 5 bases from V and 6 from J, leaving 13 bases between them. The CDR3 contains 12 residues. The CDR3 DNA reads as TGTGCCTGGGAGGTGGGGGGAAAGACCCAGTACTTC. Its protein product is CAWEVGGKTQYF.

The V gene is TRBV5-1, the J gene TRBJ1-4, with 8 bases that match TRBD1. Germline trimming cut 0 bases from V and 6 bases from J; bases unmatched to any gene: 4. The CDR3 runs 15 residues. Germline assignment: CDR1 SGHRS and CDR2 YFSETQ. Here the CDR3 reads CASSLATGADEKLFF. The CDR3 coding sequence is TGCGCCAGCAGCTTGGCGACAGGGGCGGATGAAAAACTGTTTTTT.

V is TRBV19 and J is TRBJ2-3; 11 nucleotides match TRBD1. The length of the CDR3 is 16 residues. CDR1 LNHDA and CDR2 SQIVND come from the germline V gene (reference sequence). The V gene end was trimmed by 6 bases and the J gene end by 5 bases; junction bases not matched to a gene: 10. The CDR3 DNA is TGTGCCAGTAGCATCACAACCGGGACAGGGGGAGATACGCAGTATTTT. Translating it yields CASSITTGTGGDTQYF.

The genes are TRBV30 and TRBJ2-7, with TRBD1 matching over 8 bases. V lost 6 bases and J lost 3; bases outside the gene matches: 4. Germline V gene data show CDR1 as GTSNPN and CDR2 as SVGIG (reference sequence). The CDR3 consists of 12 residues. This CDR3 reads CACTGTGYEQYF. The DNA of the CDR3 is TGTGCCTGCACCGGGACAGGCTACGAGCAGTACTTC.

This rearrangement joins TRBV19 to TRBJ2-7; 11 bases align to TRBD2. Germline V gene sequence: CDR1 LNHDA, CDR2 SQIVND (reference sequence). The junction had 11 bases not matched to a gene; V was cut back by 4 bases and J by 6 bases. The CDR3 totals 16 residues. The CDR3 DNA reads as TGTGCCAGTAGTAAACCGACTAGCGGGAACCTGGGCGAGCAGTACTTC. Residues: CASSKPTSGNLGEQYF.

In nucleotides, the CDR3 is TGTGCCAGCAGGGGGATAGGGGTGACCGGGGAGCTGTTTTTT. Translation: CASRGIGVTGELFF. This chain joins TRBV25-1 and TRBJ2-2; a weak D match, TRBD1 (5 bases). CDR3 length equals 14 residues. Per germline, CDR1 MGHDK and CDR2 SYGVNS. Trimming removed 6 bases from V and 5 bases from J, with 13 bases in between.